Listed here are 17 T cell receptor beta chains from one sample, sequenced in a study of blood T cell repertoires in COVID-19. TCRdb's copy holds only in-frame clones and misses some; the assay was immunoSEQ multiplex PCR. The repertoire has over 60,000 clones, roughly 75% of them found once; the top ten carry 8% to 10%. The sample comprised peripheral blood. The source is a human donor in a cohort sampled during active COVID-19.

The CDR3 region has the DNA TGTGCCAGCAGCCCTCGGACAGGGGCCTCACCCCTCCACTTT. It yields the protein CASSPRTGASPLHF. The chain is built from TRBV6-2 or TRBV6-3 and TRBJ1-6; 9 bases match TRBD1. The V and J ends lost 6 bases and 10 bases, in that order; junction bases with no gene match: 7. The CDR3 contains 14 residues. Germline loops: CDR1 MNHEY, CDR2 SVGEGT.

The chain recombines TRBV9 with TRBJ2-7; TRBD2 might be the D (5 bases). CDR3 length equals 13 residues. V lost 0 bases and J 5 bases, leaving 9 bases between the germline ends. The germline gives CDR1 SGDLS, CDR2 YYNGEE. CDR3 nucleotide sequence: TGTGCCAGCAGCGTAGCCGAGGGCAACGAGCAGTACTTC. Translated, it gives CASSVAEGNEQYF. Supplemented by reference TRBV9 and TRBJ2-7, the full variable domain reads DSGVTQTPKHLITATGQRVTLRCSPRSGDLSVYWYQQSLDQGLQFLIQYYNGEERAKGNILERFSAQQFPDLHSELNLSSLELGDSALYFCASSVAEGNEQYFGPGTRLTVT.

The V and J genes are TRBV28 and TRBJ2-7; TRBD1 matches at 9 bases. The CDR3 has 13 amino acids. Germline V lookup: CDR1 MDHEN, CDR2 SYDVKM. Trimming at V came to 6 bases and at J to 2 bases, leaving 2 bases not matched to a gene. In DNA form, the CDR3 reads TGTGCCAGCAGGGGACAGGGTCCCTACGAGCAGTACTTC. It translates to CASRGQGPYEQYF.

This chain joins TRBV19 and TRBJ2-2; 7 bases are a match to TRBD2. The J segment lost 0 bases and the V segment lost 7 bases, leaving 8 bases of the junction unmatched. The CDR3 has 16 residues. Germline lookup yields CDR1 LNHDA and CDR2 SQIVND (reference sequence). For the CDR3, the DNA is TGTGCCAGTACCCCCGGGGGGACCACGAACACCGGGGAGCTGTTTTTT. Translation: CASTPGGTTNTGELFF.

The rearrangement uses TRBV7-4 and TRBJ2-5; TRBD2 matches at 10 bases. Trimming cost V 0 bases and J 5 bases; bases outside gene matches: 6. In germline, CDR1 is SGHVT, CDR2 SQSDAQ. The CDR3 is made up of 16 amino acids. In DNA, the CDR3 is TGTGCCAGCAGCTTAGCGTTAGAGCGGGAGGGGGAGACCCAGTACTTC. It yields the protein CASSLALEREGETQYF.

The chain employs TRBV28 and TRBJ1-3, with D hard to call. CDR1 and CDR2 from the germline V gene are MDHEN and SYDVKM. V was clipped by 8 bases and J by 4 bases, with 12 bases between them. The CDR3 loop spans 13 amino acids. The CDR3 coding sequence is TGTGCCAGCGGGAGAAGTCAGGGAAACACCATATATTTT. This sequence encodes CASGRSQGNTIYF. The full variable domain, rest sourced from reference TRBV28 and TRBJ1-3, is DVKVTQSSRYLVKRTGEKVFLECVQDMDHENMFWYRQDPGLGLRLIYFSYDVKMKEKGDIPEGYSVSREKKERFSLILESASTNQTSMYLCASGRSQGNTIYFGEGSWLTVV.

This chain joins TRBV6-5 and TRBJ2-3; 10 bases are a match to TRBD2. CDR3 size: 15 residues. V was clipped by 8 bases and J by 3 bases; unmatched bases: 8. Germline CDR1 reads MNHEY; CDR2 reads SVGAGI. The chain's CDR3 is CASPRLGLATDTQYF. CDR3 in DNA: TGTGCCAGCCCGAGGTTGGGACTAGCGACAGATACGCAGTATTTT.

The chain is built from TRBV7-2 and TRBJ2-7; D possibly corresponds to TRBD2 (5 bases). CDR1 and CDR2 from the germline V gene are SGHTA and FQGNSA. The CDR3 covers 14 residues. Trimming cost V 3 bases and J 0 bases, with 9 bases left between them. CDR3 DNA sequence: TGTGCCAGCAGCTTGACGGGGAGCTCCTACGAGCAGTACTTC. Protein: CASSLTGSSYEQYF.

The chain has TRBV7-9 and TRBJ1-1, with D tentatively TRBD1 (5 bases). This CDR3 is built from 14 residues. Trimming shortened V by 5 bases and J by 6 bases, and 16 bases separated the two germline ends. Germline CDR1 is SEHNR and CDR2 is FQNEAQ (reference sequence). CDR3 sequence: CASSTSGILAEAFF. CDR3 in DNA: TGTGCCAGCAGCACCTCAGGGATTCTAGCTGAAGCTTTCTTT. The complete variable domain, with remaining parts taken from reference TRBV7-9 and TRBJ1-1, reads DTGVSQNPRHKITKRGQNVTFRCDPISEHNRLYWYRQTLGQGPEFLTYFQNEAQLEKSRLLSDRFSAERPKGSFSTLEIQRTEQGDSAMYLCASSTSGILAEAFFGQGTRLTVV.

This clone was seen once. This chain links TRBV7-9 with TRBJ2-3, with TRBD2 as a possible D gene (5 bases). Trimming stripped 11 bases from V and 2 bases from J, with 11 bases between. Germline CDR1 reads SEHNR; CDR2 reads FQNEAQ (reference sequence). CDR3 length: 12 residues. CDR3 protein: CACGGDTDTQYF. CDR3 in DNA: TGTGCCTGTGGAGGAGACACAGATACGCAGTATTTT.

V usage is TRBV4-2 and J usage is TRBJ1-2; D unresolved. CDR1 and CDR2 (germline): LGHNA, YNFKEQ. CDR3 size: 15 residues. Trimming removed 0 bases at V and 4 bases at J, with 12 bases between. The CDR3 nucleotides are TGTGCCAGCAGCCAAGATCTATACGGACTCTATGGCTACACCTTC. Translation: CASSQDLYGLYGYTF.

This clone has only a few counts. The chain recombines TRBV7-2 with TRBJ2-7, with 14 bases identical to TRBD2. Trimming cost V 3 bases and J 6 bases; bases outside gene matches: 4. The CDR3 has 15 residues. CDR1 SGHTA and CDR2 FQGNSA come from the germline V gene. The CDR3 DNA reads as TGTGCCAGCAGCTTGGGACTAGCGGGAGCCTCCGAGCAGTACTTC. Residues: CASSLGLAGASEQYF.

V is TRBV5-1 and J is TRBJ2-1; a possible D gene is TRBD2 (6 bases). The CDR3 length is 15 residues. Germline CDR1 is SGHRS and CDR2 is YFSETQ. Trimming shortened V by 2 bases and J by 7 bases, and 16 bases separated the two germline ends. The CDR3 protein is CASSFYSGTPNEQFF. Written as DNA, the CDR3 is TGCGCCAGCAGCTTTTACTCCGGGACTCCTAATGAGCAGTTCTTC.

This clone was picked up one time. This sequence joins TRBV21-1 and TRBJ2-7; TRBD1 is the table's D call, not checked against the DNA. TRBV21-1 is a pseudogene segment. CDR3 length: 16 amino acids. The CDR3 spells CASPEQPPGGLYEQYF. CDR3 DNA sequence: TGTGCCAGCCCCGAACAACCCCCAGGGGGTCTCTACGAGCAGTACTTC.

This chain links TRBV5-4 with TRBJ1-6, with 7 bases matching TRBD1. Losses at the gene ends were 3 bases for V and 5 bases for J; bases not matched to a gene: 8. The CDR3 is 16 residues long. The germline V gene has CDR1 SGHNT and CDR2 YYREEE (reference sequence). CDR3 protein: CASSSYPGQNNSPLHF. The CDR3 coding sequence is TGTGCCAGCAGCTCATATCCGGGACAGAATAATTCACCCCTCCACTTT.

This chain joins TRBV18 and TRBJ2-7; 11 bases match TRBD2. J gave up 5 bases and V 0 bases, and 3 bases lay outside the gene matches. Germline assignment: CDR1 KGHSH and CDR2 LQKENI. The CDR3 has 15 residues. The CDR3 reads CASSPPTSGMHEQYF. CDR3 nucleotide sequence: TGTGCCAGCTCACCACCGACTAGCGGGATGCACGAGCAGTACTTC.

The chain uses TRBV18 and TRBJ2-2; no firm D call. The CDR3 extends over 16 amino acids. From germline, CDR1 is KGHSH and CDR2 LQKENI. Trimming cost V 3 bases and J 1 base, with 12 bases left between them. CDR3 DNA: TGTGCCAGCTCACCCGTGGGCAGCCAGAACACCGGGGAGCTGTTTTTT. Encoded protein: CASSPVGSQNTGELFF.